This T cell receptor beta chain was sequenced for a study of regulatory T cells in long-lasting Graves disease. Construction of the TCR beta libraries employed iRepertoire HTBI primers in conjunction with Arm-PCR of CDR3 regions. TCRdb processed the multiplex PCR reads anew with MiXCR; each CDR3 protein has one entry. In the table there are 540,000 or so distinct CDR3 sequences, roughly 14% of which are singletons. The CDR3 spans 15 residues. The trim removed 3 bases at V and 6 bases at J, leaving 2 bases unmatched. Per germline, CDR1 SGDLS and CDR2 YYNGEE. Time point noted: newly diagnosed GD, antithyroid drugs for less than 3 months. The TCR library was prepared using RNA isolated from PBMCs. In this sample, this clonotype turned up many times. This sample also appeared in a second study, on T cells in Graves' hyperthyroidism and ophthalmopathy.

This chain uses TRBV9 with TRBJ2-1; 14 positions match TRBD2. This clonotype originated in a man younger than 45 with Graves disease. The specimen was peripheral blood mononuclear cells (PBMCs), collected at new diagnosis, from a patient treated with antithyroid drugs. This chain's CDR3 is CASSAGLAGVNEQFF. For the CDR3, the DNA is TGTGCCAGCAGCGCGGGACTAGCGGGAGTCAATGAGCAGTTCTTC.